Following are 5 T cell receptor beta chains from one sample sequenced in a study of T cell clones after liver transplantation (dated by TCRdb to between 2018 and 2021). The time point label for this specimen denotes: pre-transplant. The library was prepared using the immunoSEQ multiplex PCR assay. TCRdb stores this immuneACCESS table with in-frame sequences only. Part of the clones is absent; in the studies checked, under half of the shortfall reflects unresolved V genes, and no reason is known for the rest. The sample table holds tens of thousands of clones, of which over 85% were seen once. Approximately 2.4% of the sample lies in the top ten. Sequences were derived from CD4+ T cells from blood, sampled before liver transplant. These receptors all come from a human donor who received a liver transplant.

The chain uses TRBV5-1 and TRBJ2-7; a weak D match, TRBD1 (6 bases). CDR1 and CDR2 from the germline V gene are SGHRS and YFSETQ. V was pared by 0 bases and J by 5 bases, with 15 bases between. CDR3 length equals 15 residues. Written as DNA, the CDR3 is TGCGCCAGCAGCTTGGGCAGGGGAAGTGACCACGAGCAGTACTTC. It is translated as CASSLGRGSDHEQYF.

The CDR3 DNA is TGTGCCAGCAGCATGGGACAGGCCGTCTACGAGCAGTACTTC. It specifies CASSMGQAVYEQYF. The chain recombines TRBV7-8 with TRBJ2-7, with 8 bases fitting TRBD1. CDR1 SGHVS and CDR2 FQNEAQ come from the germline V gene. This CDR3 is built from 14 residues. J lost 3 bases, V lost 5 bases, and 6 bases had no gene match.

V gene TRBV11-2 combines with J gene TRBJ1-1; D is possibly TRBD1 (6 bases). The length of the CDR3 is 17 residues. The V end was cut by 1 base, the J end by 1 base, with 16 bases between. The V gene's germline CDR1 is SGHAT and CDR2 FQNNGV. CDR3 in DNA: TGTGCCAGCAGCTTAGCAACAGGGAGAGGAGGGAACACTGAAGCTTTCTTT. Translated, it gives CASSLATGRGGNTEAFF.

This clone showed up just once. The chain uses TRBV6-5 and TRBJ2-7; 9 bases map to TRBD2. The CDR3 has 15 amino acids. CDR1 MNHEY and CDR2 SVGAGI come from the germline V gene. The V gene end was trimmed by 5 bases and the J gene end by 6 bases; junction bases not matched to a gene: 11. The CDR3 region has the DNA TGTGCCAGCAGTCGAATGGTAGCGGGAGTCAGCGAGCAGTACTTC. Translated: CASSRMVAGVSEQYF.

CDR3 region: CASSPSLQGLDTIYF. The CDR3 DNA is TGTGCCAGCTCACCTTCTCTTCAGGGCTTGGACACCATATATTTT. This chain uses TRBV18 with TRBJ1-3, with D perhaps TRBD1 (5 bases). The CDR3 runs 15 residues. Germline V CDR1 and CDR2: KGHSH, LQKENI. Deletions cut 3 bases from V and 8 bases from J, with 17 bases between.